This is a list of T cell receptor beta chains from one sample in a study of control samples from healthy donors and cancer patients. TCRdb's copy holds only in-frame clones and misses some; the assay was immunoSEQ multiplex PCR. The data hold 85,000 to 110,000 clones, with roughly 90% observed a single time. Source material: PBMCs. These TCRs come from a man aged 60 to 69 with lung cancer. CDR3s include the opening cysteine and the closing phenylalanine or tryptophan. D genes are given only for firm matches. Only part of the rows carry a size: once, few, many, or a class if the clone is expanded.

CDR3aa: CASSLADTQYF
abundance: -
d_gene: -
j_gene: TRBJ2-3
v_gene: TRBV5-4

CDR3aa: CASHPERGNFNYGYTF
abundance: once
d_gene: -
j_gene: TRBJ1-2
v_gene: TRBV5-6

CDR3aa: CASSFRGIGNTEAFF
abundance: -
d_gene: -
j_gene: TRBJ1-1
v_gene: TRBV7-3

CDR3aa: CASSSPGGEQFF
abundance: -
d_gene: -
j_gene: TRBJ2-1
v_gene: TRBV7-9

CDR3aa: CATSDTRTGTRETQYF
abundance: -
d_gene: TRBD1
j_gene: TRBJ2-5
v_gene: TRBV24-1

CDR3aa: CASRAPRLRGYTF
abundance: -
d_gene: -
j_gene: TRBJ1-2
v_gene: TRBV19

CDR3aa: CASSQEKGPETQYF
abundance: once
d_gene: -
j_gene: TRBJ2-5
v_gene: TRBV14

CDR3aa: CASSPPGGNRNTIYF
abundance: -
d_gene: TRBD1
j_gene: TRBJ1-3
v_gene: TRBV18

CDR3aa: CASSQLSGVNTEAFF
abundance: -
d_gene: -
j_gene: TRBJ1-1
v_gene: TRBV3-1/TRBV3-2

CDR3aa: CATSRTGTEETQYF
abundance: -
d_gene: -
j_gene: TRBJ2-5
v_gene: TRBV15

CDR3aa: CASSLDGTGRVYEQYF
abundance: -
d_gene: TRBD1
j_gene: TRBJ2-7
v_gene: TRBV5-1

CDR3aa: CASSYKGQEYGYTF
abundance: -
d_gene: TRBD1
j_gene: TRBJ1-2
v_gene: TRBV6-6

CDR3aa: CASTSTGEAFF
abundance: -
d_gene: TRBD1
j_gene: TRBJ1-1
v_gene: TRBV6-5

CDR3aa: CASSKCQLEWETQYF
abundance: -
d_gene: -
j_gene: TRBJ2-5
v_gene: TRBV21-1

CDR3aa: CASSNVPGPPAETQYF
abundance: -
d_gene: -
j_gene: TRBJ2-5
v_gene: TRBV5-1

CDR3aa: CASSLGGFKDIQYF
abundance: -
d_gene: -
j_gene: TRBJ2-4
v_gene: TRBV5-1

CDR3aa: CASPGLARNNEQFF
abundance: -
d_gene: TRBD2
j_gene: TRBJ2-1
v_gene: TRBV2

CDR3aa: CASNYRGNEKLFF
abundance: -
d_gene: TRBD1
j_gene: TRBJ1-4
v_gene: TRBV6-6

CDR3aa: CASSLATGNYGYTF
abundance: few
d_gene: TRBD1
j_gene: TRBJ1-2
v_gene: TRBV3-1/TRBV3-2

CDR3aa: CASTAGYAPDTQYF
abundance: -
d_gene: -
j_gene: TRBJ2-3
v_gene: TRBV10-1

CDR3aa: CAWSTGTGPETQYF
abundance: -
d_gene: TRBD1
j_gene: TRBJ2-5
v_gene: TRBV30

CDR3aa: CSVDDRVNTEAFF
abundance: many
d_gene: TRBD1
j_gene: TRBJ1-1
v_gene: TRBV29-1

CDR3aa: CASSFLTSGGAEEQFF
abundance: once
d_gene: TRBD2
j_gene: TRBJ2-1
v_gene: TRBV9

CDR3aa: CASSQELYNEQFF
abundance: -
d_gene: -
j_gene: TRBJ2-1
v_gene: TRBV4-1

CDR3aa: CASSAGLLRVGDTQYF
abundance: -
d_gene: -
j_gene: TRBJ2-3
v_gene: TRBV9

CDR3aa: CASSYRGTNHGYTF
abundance: -
d_gene: TRBD1
j_gene: TRBJ1-2
v_gene: TRBV7-8

CDR3aa: CAWSVTGLGYSNQPQHF
abundance: -
d_gene: TRBD1
j_gene: TRBJ1-5
v_gene: TRBV30

CDR3aa: CASSLVVDMQYF
abundance: -
d_gene: -
j_gene: TRBJ2-3
v_gene: TRBV12-3/TRBV12-4

CDR3aa: CASSPDQTNEKLFF
abundance: -
d_gene: -
j_gene: TRBJ1-4
v_gene: TRBV5-6

CDR3aa: CASSSRTSGGWNEQFF
abundance: -
d_gene: TRBD2
j_gene: TRBJ2-1
v_gene: TRBV7-9

CDR3aa: CASSLDSGVSTDTQYF
abundance: -
d_gene: -
j_gene: TRBJ2-3
v_gene: TRBV7-3

CDR3aa: CASRGDSGGQPQHF
abundance: -
d_gene: TRBD1
j_gene: TRBJ1-5
v_gene: TRBV6-5